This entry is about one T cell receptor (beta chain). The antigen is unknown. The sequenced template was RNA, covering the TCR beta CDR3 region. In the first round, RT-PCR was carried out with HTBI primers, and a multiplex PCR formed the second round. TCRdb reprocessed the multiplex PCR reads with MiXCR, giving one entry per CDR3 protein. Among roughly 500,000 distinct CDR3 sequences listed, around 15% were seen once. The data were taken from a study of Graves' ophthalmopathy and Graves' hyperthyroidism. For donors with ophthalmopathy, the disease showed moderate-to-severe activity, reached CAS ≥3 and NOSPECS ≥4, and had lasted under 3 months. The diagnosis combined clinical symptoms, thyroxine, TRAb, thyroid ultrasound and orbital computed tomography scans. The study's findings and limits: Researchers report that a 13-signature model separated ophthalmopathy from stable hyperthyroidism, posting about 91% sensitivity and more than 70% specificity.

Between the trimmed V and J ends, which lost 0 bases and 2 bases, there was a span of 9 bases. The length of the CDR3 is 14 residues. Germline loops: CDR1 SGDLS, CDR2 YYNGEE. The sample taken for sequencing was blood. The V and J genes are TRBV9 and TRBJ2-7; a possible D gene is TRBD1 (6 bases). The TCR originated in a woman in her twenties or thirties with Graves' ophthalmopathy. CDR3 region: CASSVEDSAYEQYF. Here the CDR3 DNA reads TGTGCCAGCAGCGTAGAGGACAGCGCCTACGAGCAGTACTTC.